This is a list of T cell receptor beta chains from one sample in a study of graft-versus-host responses after intestinal transplantation. Sequencing was performed with immunoSEQ multiplex PCR; in TCRdb, only in-frame clones are kept and a portion is missing. The table shows about 20,000 clones, with approximately 86% occurring only once. The specimen comprised PBMCs, sampled 220 to 240 days after intestinal transplant. These receptor sequences come from a human patient who received an intestinal transplant, so some T cells may come from the graft donor. CDR3s include the opening cysteine and the closing phenylalanine or tryptophan. D genes are given only for firm matches. Only part of the rows carry a size: once, few, many, or a class if the clone is expanded.

cdr3_aa: CASSIWQGKTYEQYF
cdr3_nt: TGTGCCAGTAGTATTTGGCAGGGCAAAACCTACGAGCAGTACTTC
v_call: TRBV19
clone_size: .
j_call: TRBJ2-7
d_call: .

cdr3_aa: CAAGDSRYEQYF
cdr3_nt: TGCGCGGCGGGAGACAGCCGCTACGAGCAGTACTTC
v_call: TRBV4-1
clone_size: .
j_call: TRBJ2-7
d_call: TRBD2

cdr3_aa: CASSLGAYEQYF
cdr3_nt: TGTGCCAGCAGCTTAGGTGCCTACGAGCAGTACTTC
v_call: TRBV7-9
clone_size: .
j_call: TRBJ2-7
d_call: .

cdr3_aa: CASSPGTGALHQPQHF
cdr3_nt: TGTGCCAGTAGTCCCGGGACAGGGGCCCTCCATCAGCCCCAGCATTTT
v_call: TRBV19
clone_size: .
j_call: TRBJ1-5
d_call: TRBD1

cdr3_aa: CASSNTGGGQGSDTQYF
cdr3_nt: TGTGCCAGCAGTAACACGGGGGGGGGACAGGGATCGGATACGCAGTATTTT
v_call: TRBV6-4
clone_size: .
j_call: TRBJ2-3
d_call: .

cdr3_aa: CASSNGRQRGHNSPLHF
cdr3_nt: TGTGCCAGCTCCAACGGCCGACAGAGGGGGCATAATTCACCCCTCCACTTT
v_call: TRBV7-7
clone_size: .
j_call: TRBJ1-6
d_call: TRBD1

cdr3_aa: CASSEYSGNSPLHF
cdr3_nt: TGTGCCAGCAGTGAATATTCGGGTAATTCACCCCTCCACTTT
v_call: TRBV6-4
clone_size: few
j_call: TRBJ1-6
d_call: .

cdr3_aa: CASSVDRGHNEKLFF
cdr3_nt: TGTGCCAGCAGCGTAGACAGGGGACACAATGAAAAACTGTTTTTT
v_call: TRBV9
clone_size: .
j_call: TRBJ1-4
d_call: TRBD1

cdr3_aa: CASSFESRAETQYF
cdr3_nt: TGTGCCAGCAGCTTCGAATCGAGGGCGGAGACCCAGTACTTC
v_call: TRBV7-9
clone_size: .
j_call: TRBJ2-5
d_call: .

cdr3_aa: CASRRWVGLFNYGYTF
cdr3_nt: TGCGCCAGCCGACGATGGGTAGGGCTATTTAACTATGGCTACACCTTC
v_call: TRBV23-1
clone_size: .
j_call: TRBJ1-2
d_call: .

cdr3_aa: CASSLGVSYEQYF
cdr3_nt: TGTGCCAGCAGCCTCGGGGTATCCTACGAGCAGTACTTC
v_call: TRBV11-2
clone_size: .
j_call: TRBJ2-7
d_call: .

cdr3_aa: CASSVSGGGETQYF
cdr3_nt: TGTGCCAGCAGCGTTAGCGGGGGTGGGGAGACCCAGTACTTC
v_call: TRBV9
clone_size: .
j_call: TRBJ2-5
d_call: TRBD2

cdr3_aa: CSADTGGGYTF
cdr3_nt: TGCAGTGCTGACACAGGGGGCGGCTACACCTTC
v_call: TRBV20-1
clone_size: .
j_call: TRBJ1-2
d_call: TRBD1

cdr3_aa: CASSTGDRAYEQYF
cdr3_nt: TGTGCCAGCAGCACCGGGGACAGGGCCTACGAGCAGTACTTC
v_call: TRBV5-4
clone_size: .
j_call: TRBJ2-7
d_call: TRBD1

cdr3_aa: CASSPGWQVGEQYF
cdr3_nt: TGTGCCAGCAGCCCAGGGTGGCAGGTCGGCGAGCAGTACTTC
v_call: TRBV7-3
clone_size: .
j_call: TRBJ2-7
d_call: .

cdr3_aa: CASSSTNENLFF
cdr3_nt: TGTGCCAGCAGTTCTACTAATGAAAATCTGTTTTTT
v_call: TRBV6-5
clone_size: few
j_call: TRBJ1-4
d_call: .

cdr3_aa: CASSQDSGTGGQPQHF
cdr3_nt: TGCGCCAGCAGCCAAGATTCGGGAACAGGGGGTCAGCCCCAGCATTTT
v_call: TRBV4-1
clone_size: .
j_call: TRBJ1-5
d_call: TRBD1

cdr3_aa: CASSKAIRTDYGYTF
cdr3_nt: TGTGCCAGCAGCAAAGCAATCCGAACAGATTATGGCTACACCTTC
v_call: TRBV21-1
clone_size: .
j_call: TRBJ1-2
d_call: .

cdr3_aa: CASSPGQGAGDTQYF
cdr3_nt: TGTGCCAGCAGCCCGGGTCAGGGGGCTGGAGATACGCAGTATTTT
v_call: TRBV7-3
clone_size: .
j_call: TRBJ2-3
d_call: TRBD1

cdr3_aa: CAWSVMGTEAFF
cdr3_nt: TGTGCCTGGAGTGTGATGGGGACTGAAGCTTTCTTT
v_call: TRBV30
clone_size: once
j_call: TRBJ1-1
d_call: .

cdr3_aa: CASSLKYEQYF
cdr3_nt: TGTGCCAGCAGTCTTAAATACGAGCAGTACTTC
v_call: TRBV6-4
clone_size: .
j_call: TRBJ2-7
d_call: .

cdr3_aa: CAVGGGAGANVLTF
cdr3_nt: TGTGCCGTCGGGGGGGGAGCCGGGGCCAACGTCCTGACTTTC
v_call: TRBV19
clone_size: .
j_call: TRBJ2-6
d_call: TRBD2

cdr3_aa: CASSLWSAESSGYTF
cdr3_nt: TGTGCCAGCAGCTTATGGTCGGCAGAGTCCTCTGGCTACACCTTC
v_call: TRBV7-9
clone_size: .
j_call: TRBJ1-2
d_call: .

cdr3_aa: CASSPPGLSSYNEQFF
cdr3_nt: TGTGCCAGCAGCCCCCCGGGGTTAAGTTCCTACAATGAGCAGTTCTTC
v_call: TRBV7-6
clone_size: once
j_call: TRBJ2-1
d_call: .

cdr3_aa: CASSFPTDYNSPLHF
cdr3_nt: TGTGCCAGCAGCTTTCCGACCGACTATAATTCACCCCTCCACTTT
v_call: TRBV5-5
clone_size: .
j_call: TRBJ1-6
d_call: .

cdr3_aa: CSVESLLAGLNSYNEQFF
cdr3_nt: TGCAGCGTTGAATCACTACTAGCGGGGCTAAACTCCTACAATGAGCAGTTCTTC
v_call: TRBV29-1
clone_size: .
j_call: TRBJ2-1
d_call: TRBD2

cdr3_aa: CASHRDRARSNQPQHF
cdr3_nt: TGTGCCAGTCATCGGGACAGGGCACGTAGCAATCAGCCCCAGCATTTT
v_call: TRBV19
clone_size: .
j_call: TRBJ1-5
d_call: TRBD1

cdr3_aa: CASSYSSGMGLKAFF
cdr3_nt: TGTGCCAGCAGTTACTCTTCGGGGATGGGTCTTAAAGCTTTCTTT
v_call: TRBV6-6
clone_size: once
j_call: TRBJ1-1
d_call: .

cdr3_aa: CAWSPGFSNTEAFF
cdr3_nt: TGTGCCTGGAGTCCTGGGTTCTCGAACACTGAAGCTTTCTTT
v_call: TRBV30
clone_size: .
j_call: TRBJ1-1
d_call: .

cdr3_aa: CASSPLDSPTEAFF
cdr3_nt: TGTGCCAGCAGTCCCTTGGACAGCCCCACTGAAGCTTTCTTT
v_call: TRBV27
clone_size: .
j_call: TRBJ1-1
d_call: .

cdr3_aa: CASSGTGGWDYGYTF
cdr3_nt: TGTGCCAGCAGCGGGACAGGGGGCTGGGACTATGGCTACACCTTC
v_call: TRBV6-1
clone_size: .
j_call: TRBJ1-2
d_call: TRBD1

cdr3_aa: CASNPIYVDSPIHEQYF
cdr3_nt: TGTGCCAGCAACCCTATCTATGTGGACAGTCCCATCCACGAGCAGTACTTC
v_call: TRBV7-3
clone_size: .
j_call: TRBJ2-7
d_call: .